A single sample is the source of the 4 T cell receptor beta chains below, sequenced in a study of cytomegalovirus exposure and HLA in healthy donors. PCR primers comprised 60 Vbeta and 13 Jbeta primers. Method: immunoSEQ multiplex PCR; TCRdb's copy keeps in-frame clones and lacks some. The sample holds a few hundred thousand clones; 83% are singletons and the top ten take roughly 1.5%. The source material was PBMCs. These receptors all come from a girl aged 5-17 years in good health and CMV-seronegative.

The rearrangement uses TRBV28 and TRBJ2-5; the match to TRBD2 covers 12 bases. Germline V gene data show CDR1 as MDHEN and CDR2 as SYDVKM. The CDR3 consists of 16 residues. J lost 0 bases, V lost 5 bases, and 4 bases had no gene match. The CDR3 sequence is CASSTRLAGDQETQYF. CDR3 nucleotides: TGTGCCAGCAGTACACGACTAGCGGGGGACCAAGAGACCCAGTACTTC.

The chain is built from TRBV2 and TRBJ2-5; 11 positions agree with TRBD2. J gave up 5 bases and V 7 bases, and 3 bases lay outside the gene matches. The germline CDR1 and CDR2 sequences are SNHLY and FYNNEI. CDR3 length: 13 residues. The CDR3 nucleotides are TGTGCCAGCATACTAGCGGGGGATGAGACCCAGTACTTC. Protein product: CASILAGDETQYF.

The V call is TRBV10-3, the J call TRBJ2-7, with 7 bases that match TRBD1. The CDR3 totals 14 residues. Germline CDR1 reads ENHRY; CDR2 reads SYGVKD. Trimming at V came to 6 bases and at J to 3 bases, leaving 8 bases not matched to a gene. Written as DNA, the CDR3 is TGTGCCATCAGCGTCCCGGGACAGAGCTACGAGCAGTACTTC. Translation gives CAISVPGQSYEQYF.

As to this clone: Other DNA sequences in this specimen translate into the identical CDR3. This chain uses TRBV7-2 with TRBJ1-5; TRBD1 aligns across 8 bases. CDR1 and CDR2 from the germline V gene are SGHTA and FQGNSA. CDR3 length equals 16 residues. V dropped 5 bases and J dropped 2; count of bases not matched to a gene: 8. CDR3 amino acids: CASSLTPGQGNQPQHF. DNA for the CDR3: TGTGCCAGCAGCCTAACCCCGGGACAGGGCAATCAGCCCCAGCATTTT.